Listed here are 17 T cell receptor beta chains from one sample, sequenced in a study of cytomegalovirus exposure and HLA in healthy donors. Clones were sequenced by immunoSEQ multiplex PCR, and TCRdb holds only the in-frame ones, with some missing. The profile shows 100,000 to 150,000 clones, 89% of them singletons. The specimen was PBMCs. Receptors were obtained from a woman aged 18-29 years in good health and CMV-seronegative.

The chain employs TRBV29-1 and TRBJ1-1; 12 nucleotides agree with TRBD1. Trimming at V came to 8 bases and at J to 4 bases, leaving 5 bases not matched to a gene. The CDR3 has 13 amino acids. Germline lookup yields CDR1 SQVTM and CDR2 ANQGSEA. The CDR3 here is CSSWGQGATEAFF. DNA for the CDR3: TGCAGCTCCTGGGGACAGGGGGCCACTGAAGCTTTCTTT.

This clone appeared a single time. The V and J genes are TRBV4-1 and TRBJ2-3, with TRBD1 as a possible D gene (5 bases). V shed 4 bases and J shed 3 bases, with 17 bases lying between them. This CDR3 has 16 amino acids. Per the germline V gene, CDR1 is MGHRA and CDR2 is YSYEKL. This CDR3 is CASSLQVLPGTDTQYF. The CDR3 coding sequence is TGCGCCAGCAGCCTCCAGGTCCTTCCAGGGACAGATACGCAGTATTTT.

The chain combines TRBV5-1 with TRBJ1-1, with D perhaps TRBD1 (6 bases). Germline V CDR1 and CDR2: SGHRS, YFSETQ. V was shortened by 4 bases and J by 1 base, with 11 bases between the two germline ends. The CDR3 runs to 14 residues. The CDR3 here is CASSTGTTNTEAFF. As DNA, the CDR3 is TGCGCCAGCAGCACTGGGACAACGAACACTGAAGCTTTCTTT.

CDR3 region: CAWSGWGGLTDTQYF. In DNA form, the CDR3 reads TGTGCCTGGAGTGGCTGGGGGGGTCTCACAGATACGCAGTATTTT. V usage is TRBV30 and J usage is TRBJ2-3; 7 nucleotides line up with TRBD2. With V trimmed by 1 base and J by 2 bases, 6 bases remained unmatched. Germline V gene lookup returns CDR1 GTSNPN and CDR2 SVGIG (reference sequence). The CDR3 length is 15 residues.

J is TRBJ2-2 and V is TRBV6-5; D perhaps matches TRBD1 (6 bases). The V gene's germline CDR1 is MNHEY and CDR2 SVGAGI. V gave up 6 bases and J gave up 4 bases, with 15 bases separating them. The CDR3 runs 15 residues. For the CDR3, the DNA is TGTGCCAGCAGACCCCTGGGGGCGGGCACCGGGGAGCTGTTTTTT. Translated, it gives CASRPLGAGTGELFF.

The V gene is TRBV27, the J gene TRBJ2-7; 7 bases align to TRBD1. Per germline, CDR1 MNHEY and CDR2 SMNVEV (reference sequence). Germline trimming cut 5 bases from V and 6 bases from J; bases unmatched to any gene: 10. The CDR3 sequence is 14 residues long. The CDR3 reads CASSPTQGPGEQYV. DNA for the CDR3: TGTGCCAGCAGTCCGACACAGGGGCCTGGCGAGCAGTACGTC.

This clone was recorded a few times. CDR3 residues: CASSSGAAFF. For the CDR3, the DNA is TGTGCCAGCAGTTCAGGGGCCGCTTTCTTT. V gene TRBV6-6 combines with J gene TRBJ1-1; TRBD1 is a possible D gene (6 bases). The ends were cut back, 4 bases at V and 11 bases at J, with 8 bases in the middle. The CDR3 consists of 10 residues. From germline, CDR1 is MNHNY and CDR2 SVGAGI (reference sequence).

V and J are TRBV29-1 and TRBJ2-1; TRBD2 agrees at 12 bases. V trimming: 1 base; J trimming: 5 bases; junction bases outside the gene matches: 3. Germline-derived CDR1 and CDR2 are SQVTM and ANQGSEA. The CDR3 loop spans 15 amino acids. The CDR3 is CSVEGGLAGHNEQFF. In DNA, the CDR3 is TGCAGCGTTGAAGGAGGACTAGCGGGGCACAATGAGCAGTTCTTC.

This clone was recorded a few times. The CDR3 region has the DNA TGTGCAAGTCGCTTAGAGAAGGGGGCCGATGGCTACACCTTC. Encoded protein: CASRLEKGADGYTF. The chain uses TRBV12-2 and TRBJ1-2; the DNA was not used to check the table's D call, TRBD1. TRBV12-2 is shown as a pseudogene. The CDR3 sequence is 14 residues long.

CDR3: CASSLGRVNYGYTF. The CDR3 DNA sequence: TGTGCCAGCAGCTTAGGACGGGTTAACTATGGCTACACCTTC. The chain is built from TRBV13 and TRBJ1-2; D unclear. The ends were cut back, 0 bases at V and 1 base at J, with 6 bases in the middle. Germline V gene data show CDR1 as PRHDT and CDR2 as FYEKMQ (reference sequence). The CDR3 runs to 14 residues.

The chain combines TRBV7-6 with TRBJ1-3; D gene uncertain. Germline CDR1 SGHVS, CDR2 FNYEAQ. The CDR3 covers 13 residues. Trimming left V 4 bases short and J 1 base short, with 5 bases between. The CDR3: CASSSFSGNTIYF. The CDR3, as DNA: TGTGCCAGCAGCTCTTTTTCTGGAAACACCATATATTTT. Drawing the rest from reference TRBV7-6 and TRBJ1-3, the complete variable domain is GAGVSQSPRYKVTKRGQDVALRCDPISGHVSLYWYRQALGQGPEFLTYFNYEAQQDKSGLPNDRFSAERPEGSISTLTIQRTEQRDSAMYRCASSSFSGNTIYFGEGSWLTVV.

This sequence joins TRBV28 and TRBJ1-5; D gene uncertain. The CDR3 is 13 amino acids. The germline gives CDR1 MDHEN, CDR2 SYDVKM. Deletions cut 6 bases from V and 5 bases from J, with 11 bases between. The CDR3 nucleotides read TGTGCCAGCAGCCGAGCCAATGATCAGCCCCAGCATTTT. Protein: CASSRANDQPQHF.

The chain links TRBV27 to TRBJ1-1; D is ambiguous. Trimming shortened V by 10 bases and J by 10 bases, and 22 bases separated the two germline ends. CDR1 MNHEY and CDR2 SMNVEV come from the germline V gene (reference sequence). The CDR3 has 13 amino acids. CDR3 nucleotides: TGTGCCACCGACCGGGAGACTCCTAGCATAGCTTTCTTT. Translated: CATDRETPSIAFF.

This chain connects TRBV15 to TRBJ2-1, with 12 bases identical to TRBD2. Germline V gene data show CDR1 as LNHNV and CDR2 as YYDKDF (reference sequence). This CDR3 region has 15 residues. V gave up 4 bases and J gave up 10 bases; unmatched junction bases: 8. This CDR3 is CATSTRLAGVGEQFF. DNA for the CDR3: TGTGCCACCAGCACCAGACTAGCGGGAGTAGGGGAGCAGTTCTTC.

The chain couples TRBV5-4 to TRBJ2-1, with 10 bases fitting TRBD2. Trimming cost V 1 base and J 4 bases; bases outside gene matches: 2. Germline CDR1 SGHNT, CDR2 YYREEE (reference sequence). The CDR3 is 15 amino acids. The DNA for the CDR3 is TGTGCCAGCAGCTTGCCTAGCGGGAGTTACAATGAGCAGTTCTTC. Translated, it gives CASSLPSGSYNEQFF.

This chain joins TRBV2 and TRBJ1-2; no definite D call. CDR1 is SNHLY, CDR2 FYNNEI, per germline. Trimming pared 5 bases from V and 3 bases from J, leaving 16 bases between. This CDR3 spans 15 amino acids. The chain's CDR3 is CASSPTTQDDYGYTF. The CDR3 DNA sequence: TGTGCCAGCAGTCCCACGACCCAGGATGACTATGGCTACACCTTC.

The V call is TRBV2, the J call TRBJ2-5; 12 nucleotides match TRBD2. V dropped 0 bases and J dropped 3; count of bases not matched to a gene: 5. The germline gives CDR1 SNHLY, CDR2 FYNNEI. CDR3 length equals 17 residues. CDR3 DNA sequence: TGTGCCAGCAGTGAAGCGGGACTAGCGGGCGGAGAAGAGACCCAGTACTTC. This codes for CASSEAGLAGGEETQYF. The variable domain in full, with the rest retrieved from reference TRBV2 and TRBJ2-5, is EPEVTQTPSHQVTQMGQEVILRCVPISNHLYFYWYRQILGQKVEFLVSFYNNEISEKSEIFDDQFSVERPDGSNFTLKIRSTKLEDSAMYFCASSEAGLAGGEETQYFGPGTRLLVL.